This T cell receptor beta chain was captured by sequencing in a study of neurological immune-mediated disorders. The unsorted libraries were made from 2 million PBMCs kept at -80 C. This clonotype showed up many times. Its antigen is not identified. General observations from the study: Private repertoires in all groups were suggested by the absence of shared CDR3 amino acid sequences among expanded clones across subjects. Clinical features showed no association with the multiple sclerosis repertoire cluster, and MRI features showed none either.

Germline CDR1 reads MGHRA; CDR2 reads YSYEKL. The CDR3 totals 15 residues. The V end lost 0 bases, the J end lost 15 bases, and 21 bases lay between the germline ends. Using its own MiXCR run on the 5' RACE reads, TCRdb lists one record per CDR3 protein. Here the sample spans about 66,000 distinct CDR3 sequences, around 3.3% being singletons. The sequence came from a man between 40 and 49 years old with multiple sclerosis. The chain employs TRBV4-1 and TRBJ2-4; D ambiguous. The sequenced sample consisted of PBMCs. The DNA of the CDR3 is TGCGCCAGCAGCCAAGATGAAAACTACCTAAACATTGGGTACTTC. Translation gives CASSQDENYLNIGYF.